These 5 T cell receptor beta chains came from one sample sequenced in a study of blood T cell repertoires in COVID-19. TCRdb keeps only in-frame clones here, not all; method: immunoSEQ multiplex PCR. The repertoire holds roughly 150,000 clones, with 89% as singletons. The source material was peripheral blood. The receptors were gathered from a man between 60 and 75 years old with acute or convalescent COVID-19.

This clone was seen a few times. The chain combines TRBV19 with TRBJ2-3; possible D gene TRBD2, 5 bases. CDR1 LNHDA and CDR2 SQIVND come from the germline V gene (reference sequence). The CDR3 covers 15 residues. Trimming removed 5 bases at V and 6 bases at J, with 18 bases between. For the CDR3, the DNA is TGTGCCAGTAGTTCTACAGAGGGTGCCACTGATACGCAGTATTTT. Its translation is CASSSTEGATDTQYF.

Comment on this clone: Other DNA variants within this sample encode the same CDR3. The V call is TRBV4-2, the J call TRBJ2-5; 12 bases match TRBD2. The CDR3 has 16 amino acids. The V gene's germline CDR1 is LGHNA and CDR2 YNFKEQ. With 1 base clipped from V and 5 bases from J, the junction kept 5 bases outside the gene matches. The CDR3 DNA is TGTGCCAGCAGCCAAGCTAGCGGGGGGGCAGGGGAGACCCAGTACTTC. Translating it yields CASSQASGGAGETQYF.

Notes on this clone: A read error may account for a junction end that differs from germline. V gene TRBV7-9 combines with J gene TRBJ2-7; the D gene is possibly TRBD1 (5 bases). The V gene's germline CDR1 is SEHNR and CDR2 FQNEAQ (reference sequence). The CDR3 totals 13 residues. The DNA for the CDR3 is TGTGCCAGCAGTTTAGACAGCCTCTACGAGCAGTACTTC. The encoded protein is CASSLDSLYEQYF.

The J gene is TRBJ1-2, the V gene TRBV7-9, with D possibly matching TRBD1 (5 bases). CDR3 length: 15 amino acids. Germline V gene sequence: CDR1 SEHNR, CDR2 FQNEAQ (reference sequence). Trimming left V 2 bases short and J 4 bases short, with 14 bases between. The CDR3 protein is CASSLFDSEVYGYTF. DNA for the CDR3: TGTGCCAGCAGCTTATTCGACAGCGAGGTCTATGGCTACACCTTC.

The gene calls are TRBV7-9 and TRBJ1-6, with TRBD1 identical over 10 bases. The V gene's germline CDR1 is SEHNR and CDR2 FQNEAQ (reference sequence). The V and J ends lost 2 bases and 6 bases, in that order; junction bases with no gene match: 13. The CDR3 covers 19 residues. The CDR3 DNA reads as TGTGCCAGCAGCTTATTTTTTGGACAGGGGGGCTTGGGTAATTCACCCCTCCACTTT. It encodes CASSLFFGQGGLGNSPLHF.